The next 26 T cell receptor beta chains were all read from a single sample in a study of naive and memory T cell subsets. Two oligonucleotides, mixed equimolar, formed the beta constant-region primer covering TRBC1 and TRBC2. A single record per CDR3 protein comes from TCRdb applying MiXCR to the UMI-ligation and nested PCR reads. Of tens of thousands of distinct CDR3 sequences in the sample, around 6.5% were seen once. Sequencing input: central memory CD4+ T cells from blood. The receptor source for this set is a human donor in good health.

The table lists this clonotype with many counts. The CDR3 DNA follows: TGCAGCGTCCCCCGGTGGGGCCTCCAAGAGACCCAGTACTTC. Amino acid sequence: CSVPRWGLQETQYF. The chain links TRBV29-1 to TRBJ2-5; TRBD1 might be the D (5 bases). The ends were cut back, 6 bases at V and 1 base at J, with 15 bases in the middle. From germline, CDR1 is SQVTM and CDR2 ANQGSEA. CDR3 length equals 14 residues.

Ten or more counts support this clonotype. The chain carries TRBV28 and TRBJ2-6; D gene ambiguous. Trimming stripped 8 bases from V and 3 bases from J, with 2 bases between. This CDR3 is built from 11 residues. The V gene's germline CDR1 is MDHEN and CDR2 SYDVKM. CDR3 in amino acids: CASFGANVLTF. CDR3 nucleotide sequence: TGTGCCAGCTTTGGGGCCAACGTCCTGACTTTC.

V is TRBV19 and J is TRBJ2-2; 8 nucleotides match TRBD2. Germline CDR1 reads LNHDA; CDR2 reads SQIVND (reference sequence). The trim removed 4 bases at V and 7 bases at J, leaving 8 bases unmatched. There are 15 residues in the CDR3. The CDR3 loop is CASSNERERIGELFF. Written as DNA, the CDR3 is TGTGCCAGTAGTAACGAGCGGGAGAGGATCGGGGAGCTGTTTTTT.

In this sample, this clonotype turned up a few times. The gene calls are TRBV7-2 and TRBJ1-6; 8 nucleotides align to TRBD1. Losses at the gene ends were 5 bases for V and 10 bases for J; bases not matched to a gene: 10. CDR3 length equals 15 residues. The germline V gene has CDR1 SGHTA and CDR2 FQGNSA. CDR3 residues: CASSLRWTGTSPLHF. The CDR3 nucleotides read TGTGCCAGCAGCCTTCGCTGGACAGGGACCTCACCCCTCCACTTT.

This clonotype came up a few times. The rearrangement links TRBV24-1 to TRBJ2-4; D may be TRBD1 (5 bases). The CDR3 consists of 15 residues. CDR1 KGHDR and CDR2 SFDVKD come from the germline V gene. The V and J ends lost 4 bases and 0 bases respectively, with 9 bases between them. The CDR3 protein is CATSDSTGAKNIQYF. As DNA, the CDR3 is TGTGCCACCAGTGACTCTACAGGAGCCAAAAACATTCAGTACTTC.

This clonotype was picked up many times. V usage is TRBV7-3 and J usage is TRBJ2-1; 9 nucleotides line up with TRBD2. Germline assignment: CDR1 SGHTA and CDR2 FQGTGA. J lost 12 bases, V lost 2 bases, and 8 bases had no gene match. CDR3 length equals 14 residues. CDR3 region: CASSLGGTAGGQFF. For the CDR3, the DNA is TGTGCCAGCAGCTTAGGGGGTACAGCGGGAGGGCAGTTCTTC. The whole variable domain, filled in from reference TRBV7-3 and TRBJ2-1, reads GAGVSQTPSNKVTEKGKYVELRCDPISGHTALYWYRQSLGQGPEFLIYFQGTGAADDSGLPNDRFFAVRPEGSVSTLKIQRTERGDSAVYLCASSLGGTAGGQFFGPGTRLTVL.

There are many counts of this clonotype. The chain employs TRBV12-3 or TRBV12-4 and TRBJ1-5; D is ambiguous. The CDR3 covers 15 residues. Trimming shortened V by 6 bases and J by 6 bases, and 18 bases separated the two germline ends. The DNA of the CDR3 is TGTGCCAGCAGGAGGACTACGCCGGAATCTCAGCCCCAGCATTTT. This gives the protein CASRRTTPESQPQHF.

This clonotype was observed a few times. The chain employs TRBV2 and TRBJ2-1; no reliable D call. Trimming stripped 7 bases from V and 6 bases from J, with 13 bases between. The CDR3 is 13 residues long. Germline loops: CDR1 SNHLY, CDR2 FYNNEI. The CDR3 bases are TGTGCCAGCAAGGGTGAACGGATCAATGAGCAGTTCTTC. This translates into CASKGERINEQFF.

The chain employs TRBV20-1 and TRBJ2-3, with no clear D. Between the trimmed V and J ends, which lost 5 bases and 2 bases, there was a span of 5 bases. Looked up from germline, CDR1 is DFQATT and CDR2 is SNEGSKA (reference sequence). The length of the CDR3 is 11 residues. CDR3 sequence: CSAFHTDTQYF. CDR3 DNA sequence: TGCAGTGCTTTTCACACAGATACGCAGTATTTT.

This clonotype was recorded many times. The chain links TRBV20-1 to TRBJ1-1, with a possible D match to TRBD1 (6 bases). Germline CDR1 is DFQATT and CDR2 is SNEGSKA (reference sequence). The CDR3 consists of 14 residues. Trimming took 0 bases from V and 4 from J, leaving 12 bases between them. For the CDR3, the DNA is TGCAGTGCTAGAGATCGGGGGGCGGGCACTGAAGCTTTCTTT. Translated, it gives CSARDRGAGTEAFF.

This clonotype was seen a handful of times. The J gene is TRBJ2-7, the V gene TRBV11-2, with D possibly being TRBD2 (5 bases). Germline CDR1 is SGHAT and CDR2 is FQNNGV. With 4 bases removed from V and 5 bases from J, the gap between germline ends came to 12 bases. The CDR3 sequence is 13 residues long. CDR3 bases: TGTGCCAGCAGCTCACTGAGGGCCGACGAGCAGTACTTC. Translated: CASSSLRADEQYF.

This clonotype was picked up many times. This chain joins TRBV4-1 and TRBJ1-5; 7 bases are shared with TRBD1. The CDR3 extends over 17 amino acids. Germline CDR1 MGHRA, CDR2 YSYEKL. J lost 1 base, V lost 0 bases, and 6 bases had no gene match. This CDR3 reads CASSQDLSRGSNQPQHF. The CDR3 coding sequence is TGCGCCAGCAGCCAAGATCTGAGCAGGGGGAGCAATCAGCCCCAGCATTTT.

This clonotype was counted many times. The V call is TRBV27, the J call TRBJ2-3, with D perhaps matching TRBD1 (6 bases). With 7 bases removed from V and 5 bases from J, the gap between germline ends came to 22 bases. Per germline, CDR1 MNHEY and CDR2 SMNVEV (reference sequence). The CDR3 loop spans 16 amino acids. The CDR3 here is CASNTRFLGQRDTQYF. CDR3 nucleotide sequence: TGTGCCAGCAATACCAGATTCCTAGGACAGCGAGATACGCAGTATTTT.

This clonotype was found many times. The rearrangement joins TRBV7-2 to TRBJ2-3; 11 nucleotides line up with TRBD2. Germline V gene lookup returns CDR1 SGHTA and CDR2 FQGNSA. This CDR3 comprises 15 residues. Trimming cost V 0 bases and J 7 bases; bases outside gene matches: 3. CDR3 loop: CASSLALAGGNTQYF. The CDR3, as DNA: TGTGCCAGCAGCTTAGCCCTAGCGGGGGGAAATACGCAGTATTTT. Full variable domain (outside the CDR3, taken from reference TRBV7-2 and TRBJ2-3): GAGVSQSPSNKVTEKGKDVELRCDPISGHTALYWYRQSLGQGLEFLIYFQGNSAPDKSGLPSDRFSAERTGGSVSTLTIQRTQQEDSAVYLCASSLALAGGNTQYFGPGTRLTVL.

This clonotype was recorded a few times. V gene TRBV6-2 or TRBV6-3 combines with J gene TRBJ2-2, with D hard to call. The CDR3 length is 12 residues. Trimming cost V 7 bases and J 3 bases, with 6 bases left between them. CDR1 and CDR2 (germline): MNHEY, SVGEGT. CDR3 DNA sequence: TGTGCCAGCAACCGGGACACCGGGGAGCTGTTTTTT. It codes for CASNRDTGELFF.

The chain is built from TRBV20-1 and TRBJ1-2; D remains unclear. CDR1 and CDR2 (germline): DFQATT, SNEGSKA (reference sequence). Trimming left V 0 bases short and J 8 bases short, with 16 bases between. CDR3 length: 14 amino acids. The CDR3 protein is CSARDRSRSLGYTF. The DNA for the CDR3 is TGCAGTGCTAGAGATCGAAGCAGGTCTTTGGGCTACACCTTC.

This clonotype was seen at least ten times. This chain links TRBV3-1 with TRBJ2-3, with D maybe TRBD2 (5 bases). The length of the CDR3 is 12 residues. Germline CDR1 LGHDT, CDR2 YNNKEL (reference sequence). The V end was cut by 3 bases, the J end by 9 bases, with 10 bases between. In nucleotides, the CDR3 is TGTGCCAGCAGCCAGAATGAGGGAACGCAGTATTTT. It encodes CASSQNEGTQYF.

In its sample, this clonotype was seen many times. This chain links TRBV30 with TRBJ2-3; no clear D gene. Germline V lookup: CDR1 GTSNPN, CDR2 SVGIG (reference sequence). This CDR3 has 13 residues. V was pared by 0 bases and J by 4 bases, with 8 bases between. CDR3 protein: CAWSVRRADTQYF. CDR3 DNA sequence: TGTGCCTGGAGTGTTCGCCGGGCAGATACGCAGTATTTT.

This clonotype was detected ten times or more. J is TRBJ2-6 and V is TRBV12-3 or TRBV12-4, with TRBD1 matching 9 bases. V lost 8 bases and J lost 0; bases outside the gene matches: 5. The CDR3 extends over 16 amino acids. The CDR3 loop is CASLQGARSGANVLTF. The CDR3 DNA is TGTGCCAGCTTACAGGGGGCCCGCTCTGGGGCCAACGTCCTGACTTTC.

In its sample, this clonotype was seen many times. The chain recombines TRBV27 with TRBJ2-3; D may be TRBD1 (5 bases). Germline values: CDR1 MNHEY, CDR2 SMNVEV (reference sequence). V lost 7 bases and J 0 bases, leaving 8 bases between the germline ends. The CDR3 sequence is 13 residues long. The CDR3, as DNA: TGTGCCAGCAATGGGGCTAGCACAGATACGCAGTATTTT. It translates to CASNGASTDTQYF.

This clonotype has at least ten counts. This sequence joins TRBV2 and TRBJ2-3; 8 bases are shared with TRBD2. V was clipped by 6 bases and J by 6 bases; unmatched bases: 14. Germline CDR1 and CDR2: SNHLY and FYNNEI. This CDR3 region has 16 residues. The CDR3 loop is CASRDLYSGSSDTQYF. The CDR3 bases are TGTGCCAGCAGGGACCTTTACAGCGGGAGTAGTGATACGCAGTATTTT.

This clonotype has a handful of counts. The rearrangement joins TRBV12-3 or TRBV12-4 to TRBJ2-3; a possible D gene is TRBD2 (6 bases). V gave up 3 bases and J gave up 12 bases, with 13 bases separating them. The length of the CDR3 is 12 residues. Written as DNA, the CDR3 is TGTGCCAGCAGTTTCTTTTCTAGCGAACAGTATTTT. Its protein is CASSFFSSEQYF.

At least ten counts were recorded for this clonotype. CDR3 sequence (DNA): TGTGCCAGCAGCTTAAATCAGGGGAACACTGAAGCTTTCTTT. Its translation: CASSLNQGNTEAFF. This chain connects TRBV11-2 to TRBJ1-1; D is perhaps TRBD1 (5 bases). CDR1 and CDR2 from the germline V gene are SGHAT and FQNNGV. Trimming took off 2 bases at V and 1 base at J, with 8 bases between the two ends. This CDR3 is built from 14 residues.

CDR3 nucleotides: TGCGCCAGCAGCCGAACAGGGGGCCCTTGGGACACCATATATTTT. Translation gives CASSRTGGPWDTIYF. The chain is built from TRBV4-3 and TRBJ1-3, with TRBD1 identical over 9 bases. The CDR3 length is 15 residues. Germline CDR1 reads LGHNA; CDR2 reads YSLEER. Trimming removed 4 bases from V and 8 bases from J; junction bases left unmatched: 9.

This clonotype was detected only a few times. The junction departs from germline at one end; a sequencing error may be responsible. This sequence joins TRBV28 and TRBJ1-6; D might be TRBD1 (5 bases). Germline loops: CDR1 MDHEN, CDR2 SYDVKM. The CDR3 is made up of 15 amino acids. CDR3 coding DNA: TGTGCCAGCCTCCAACCCGGGACGAGGAATTCACCCCCCCACTTT. Residues: CASLQPGTRNSPPHF. The full variable domain, its missing parts supplied by reference TRBV28 and TRBJ1-6, is DVKVTQSSRYLVKRTGEKVFLECVQDMDHENMFWYRQDPGLGLRLIYFSYDVKMKEKGDIPEGYSVSREKKERFSLILESASTNQTSMYLCASLQPGTRNSPPHFGNGTRLTVT.

The chain employs TRBV6-2 or TRBV6-3 and TRBJ2-1; 7 nucleotides line up with TRBD2. V lost 4 bases, J lost 10 bases, and 10 bases stayed unmatched. Germline V gives CDR1 MNHEY, CDR2 SVGEGT. This CDR3 has 14 residues. The CDR3 spells CASSSGLEGTEQFF. The CDR3, as DNA: TGTGCCAGCAGTTCTGGACTAGAGGGAACCGAGCAGTTCTTC.